Below, 23 T cell receptor beta chains from the same sample are listed, as sequenced in a study of T cell responses to AZD1222 COVID-19 vaccine. Sequenced by immunoSEQ multiplex PCR; TCRdb stores in-frame clones only, minus some. The data contain around 78,000 clones, roughly 90% of them seen just once; the ten biggest clones take up over 1.3%. The specimen comprised peripheral blood, sampled 28 days after the second AZD1222 dose. Receptor source: an adult who received the AZD1222 COVID-19 vaccine.

This clone has just a few counts. The chain recombines TRBV19 with TRBJ1-1; weak D call: TRBD1 (5 bases). Germline V CDR1 and CDR2: LNHDA, SQIVND (reference sequence). Trimming pared 0 bases from V and 3 bases from J, leaving 29 bases between. This CDR3 is 21 amino acids long. CDR3 nucleotides: TGTGCCAGTAGTATAGATCGCCGAGGTTGGGGGAGTGAAGGGCGGGACACTGAAGCTTTCTTT. Protein: CASSIDRRGWGSEGRDTEAFF.

The V and J genes are TRBV6-5 and TRBJ2-1; 13 bases are shared with TRBD2. From germline, CDR1 is MNHEY and CDR2 SVGAGI. The V and J ends lost 7 bases and 6 bases, in that order; junction bases with no gene match: 6. The CDR3 has 15 amino acids. The CDR3 is CASTPLAGGLNEQFF. CDR3 sequence (DNA): TGTGCCAGCACCCCACTAGCGGGGGGGCTCAATGAGCAGTTCTTC.

This chain links TRBV21-1 with TRBJ2-7. TRBV21-1 is described as a pseudogene. The CDR3 sequence is 9 residues long. The CDR3 sequence: CASSISRDF. DNA for the CDR3: TGTGCCAGCAGCATTTCAAGGGACTTC.

This clone was seen only a few times. This chain connects TRBV7-9 to TRBJ1-1; possible D gene TRBD1, 6 bases. Germline V gives CDR1 SEHNR, CDR2 FQNEAQ (reference sequence). This CDR3 has 12 residues. V gave up 1 base and J gave up 7 bases, with 7 bases separating them. The chain's CDR3 is CASSLGRGEAFF. The DNA of the CDR3 is TGTGCCAGCAGCTTAGGCAGGGGTGAAGCTTTCTTT.

The J gene is TRBJ1-2, the V gene TRBV18; the D gene is possibly TRBD1 (6 bases). Trimming stripped 2 bases from V and 3 bases from J, with 10 bases between. The CDR3 extends over 14 amino acids. Germline loops: CDR1 KGHSH, CDR2 LQKENI. The CDR3 region has the DNA TGTGCCAGCTCACCAAGGGACACCCACTATGGCTACACCTTC. It encodes CASSPRDTHYGYTF.

The gene calls are TRBV7-3 and TRBJ1-6; 7 nucleotides align to TRBD1. V was pared by 2 bases and J by 7 bases, with 2 bases of the junction left unmatched. Per germline, CDR1 SGHTA and CDR2 FQGTGA. This CDR3 comprises 14 residues. The CDR3 sequence: CASSLETGNSPLHF. The CDR3 DNA reads TGTGCCAGCAGCTTAGAGACAGGGAATTCACCCCTCCACTTT.

This chain connects TRBV30 to TRBJ2-7; a weak D match, TRBD2 (6 bases). Deletions cut 3 bases from V and 3 bases from J, with 9 bases between. This CDR3 is 12 amino acids long. The germline gives CDR1 GTSNPN, CDR2 SVGIG (reference sequence). The CDR3 DNA reads TGTGCCTGGAGCGGGACTGTCTACGAGCAGTACTTC. Its translation is CAWSGTVYEQYF.

Only one count was recorded for this clone. The V and J genes are TRBV9 and TRBJ1-1; D is unclear. The CDR3 covers 13 residues. V was pared by 0 bases and J by 5 bases, with 8 bases between. CDR1 and CDR2 from the germline V gene are SGDLS and YYNGEE. The CDR3 bases are TGTGCCAGCAGCGTAGCTCTAGGGACTGAAGCTTTCTTT. It specifies CASSVALGTEAFF.

A single count supports this clone. This chain links TRBV19 with TRBJ2-7; D is ambiguous. The V end lost 4 bases, the J end lost 4 bases, and 11 bases lay between the germline ends. Germline lookup yields CDR1 LNHDA and CDR2 SQIVND (reference sequence). This CDR3 has 13 amino acids. The CDR3 DNA sequence: TGTGCCAGTAGTAGGCGCACAGATTACGAGCAGTACTTC. Amino acid sequence: CASSRRTDYEQYF.

This clone came up once. V is TRBV24-1 and J is TRBJ2-2, with D perhaps TRBD2 (6 bases). Germline values: CDR1 KGHDR, CDR2 SFDVKD. V shed 1 base and J shed 4 bases, with 9 bases lying between them. This CDR3 has 15 amino acids. CDR3 DNA sequence: TGTGCCACCAGTGATTTTTCGGGAGTCACCGGGGAGCTGTTTTTT. Its translation is CATSDFSGVTGELFF.

This clone was seen a handful of times. This chain links TRBV9 with TRBJ1-3; D is uncertain. The germline gives CDR1 SGDLS, CDR2 YYNGEE. CDR3 length: 16 residues. Deletions cut 0 bases from V and 0 bases from J, with 10 bases between. The CDR3 DNA is TGTGCCAGCAGCGTAGGGGGTTCGACCTCTGGAAACACCATATATTTT. Protein product: CASSVGGSTSGNTIYF.

The chain combines TRBV18 with TRBJ2-3; TRBD1 aligns across 10 bases. The germline gives CDR1 KGHSH, CDR2 LQKENI. The CDR3 length is 18 residues. The V gene end was trimmed by 0 bases and the J gene end by 3 bases; junction bases not matched to a gene: 9. The CDR3 is CASSPPAPRQGATDTQYF. DNA of the CDR3: TGTGCCAGCTCACCACCAGCTCCCAGACAGGGGGCAACAGATACGCAGTATTTT.

V gene TRBV9 combines with J gene TRBJ1-1, with D hard to call. The CDR3 contains 14 residues. The germline gives CDR1 SGDLS, CDR2 YYNGEE. The V and J ends lost 0 bases and 1 base respectively, with 7 bases between them. Here the CDR3 reads CASSVDRSNTEAFF. DNA for the CDR3: TGTGCCAGCAGCGTAGATAGGTCGAACACTGAAGCTTTCTTT.

The chain has TRBV7-9 and TRBJ1-1; possible D gene TRBD1, 5 bases. Germline CDR1 SEHNR, CDR2 FQNEAQ (reference sequence). Trimming left V 1 base short and J 5 bases short, with 20 bases between. The CDR3 consists of 17 residues. Written as DNA, the CDR3 is TGTGCCAGCAGCTTAGGTTCGGGGGTGGTCATGGGGACTGAAGCTTTCTTT. This sequence encodes CASSLGSGVVMGTEAFF.

The V call is TRBV24-1, the J call TRBJ1-5, with D unresolved. Germline CDR1 reads KGHDR; CDR2 reads SFDVKD. This CDR3 has 15 residues. Trimming pared 9 bases from V and 4 bases from J, leaving 18 bases between. The CDR3 loop is CATRPEAARNQPQHF. Written as DNA, the CDR3 is TGTGCCACCCGCCCTGAGGCCGCTCGTAATCAGCCCCAGCATTTT.

The chain combines TRBV12-3 or TRBV12-4 with TRBJ2-1; 8 bases fit TRBD1. The CDR3 loop spans 12 amino acids. V lost 6 bases to trimming and J lost 6 bases; unmatched junction nucleotides: 1. CDR3 residues: CASRDRGNEQFF. In DNA, the CDR3 is TGTGCCAGCAGAGACAGGGGCAATGAGCAGTTCTTC.

The V call is TRBV7-2, the J call TRBJ1-2, with D maybe TRBD1 (5 bases). There are 13 residues in the CDR3. Between the trimmed V and J ends, which lost 5 bases and 8 bases, there was a span of 15 bases. Germline values: CDR1 SGHTA, CDR2 FQGNSA. The CDR3 reads CASSPSPREGYTF. DNA for the CDR3: TGTGCCAGCAGCCCGTCCCCCAGGGAGGGCTACACCTTC.

This chain joins TRBV5-1 and TRBJ1-2; TRBD1 might be the D (5 bases). CDR3 length equals 13 residues. CDR1 and CDR2 from the germline V gene are SGHRS and YFSETQ. The V and J ends lost 4 bases and 4 bases respectively, with 11 bases between them. CDR3 loop: CASSQTGSYGYTF. In DNA form, the CDR3 reads TGCGCCAGCAGCCAAACAGGCTCCTATGGCTACACCTTC.

This clone showed up just once. The CDR3 reads CASPAGGQPQHF. In DNA, the CDR3 is TGCGCCAGCCCGGCGGGGGGTCAGCCCCAGCATTTT. The rearrangement links TRBV10-2 to TRBJ1-5; D perhaps matches TRBD1 (5 bases). V lost 8 bases, J lost 6 bases, and 11 bases lay in between. This CDR3 spans 12 amino acids. Germline values: CDR1 WSHSY, CDR2 SAAADI.

This clone was found once. The V gene is TRBV19, the J gene TRBJ1-4; D uncertain. Germline lookup yields CDR1 LNHDA and CDR2 SQIVND (reference sequence). V lost 4 bases and J lost 8, with 14 bases in between. CDR3 size: 14 residues. CDR3 sequence reads: CASSTQSTLEKLFF. The CDR3 region has the DNA TGTGCCAGTAGTACTCAGAGTACCTTGGAAAAACTGTTTTTT.

This clone was observed once. The CDR3 coding sequence is TGTGCCAGCAGCTTAGGGGGCTGGGATGGAAACACCATATATTTT. Translating it yields CASSLGGWDGNTIYF. V gene TRBV7-8 combines with J gene TRBJ1-3, with a weak D call TRBD1 (5 bases). Trimming removed 1 base at V and 3 bases at J, with 10 bases between. The CDR3 runs to 15 residues. The germline V gene encodes CDR1 SGHVS and CDR2 FQNEAQ.

In this sample, this clone turned up once. Other DNA sequences in the sample encode the same CDR3. The chain combines TRBV9 with TRBJ2-3; D not certain. V was clipped by 2 bases and J by 1 base, with 5 bases between them. The CDR3 is 13 residues long. Germline loops: CDR1 SGDLS, CDR2 YYNGEE. The CDR3 DNA is TGTGCCAGCAGCGTCGGAGGCACAGATACGCAGTATTTT. Translated: CASSVGGTDTQYF.

The gene calls are TRBV11-3 and TRBJ1-1; D is unresolved. The CDR3 contains 13 residues. Per germline, CDR1 SGHNT and CDR2 YENEEA. Deletions cut 5 bases from V and 5 bases from J, with 12 bases between. CDR3 bases: TGTGCCAGCAGCACCACGCCTGGGACTGAAGCTTTCTTT. Translated, it gives CASSTTPGTEAFF.